This note documents a single TCR beta chain sequence. Authors' data handling: From reference gene primer amplification, estimates of nucleated cell counts were derived. Assay used: immunoSEQ multiplex PCR; TCRdb lists only in-frame clones, some missing. The V and J calls and clone size come from that table; D and trimming were worked out from the DNA. The sample yields over 120,000 clones, roughly 80% seen once. This CDR3 contains 17 residues. V gave up 0 bases and J gave up 1 base; unmatched junction bases: 6. CDR1 is MNHNS, CDR2 SASEGT, per germline. These data come from a study of blood T cell repertoires in COVID-19. Overall study context: Researchers got acute and convalescent COVID-19 samples from the United States, Italy and Spain. T cells, B-cell-depleted T cells, or PBMCs provided the cDNA or gDNA that served as material.

V and J are TRBV6-1 and TRBJ2-5, with 9 bases matching TRBD2. The TCR originated in a woman between 50 and 59 years old with active or convalescent COVID-19. Source material: peripheral blood. CDR3 in amino acids: CASSEALGREGQETQYF. For the CDR3, the DNA is TGTGCCAGCAGTGAAGCGCTAGGGCGGGAGGGCCAAGAGACCCAGTACTTC.